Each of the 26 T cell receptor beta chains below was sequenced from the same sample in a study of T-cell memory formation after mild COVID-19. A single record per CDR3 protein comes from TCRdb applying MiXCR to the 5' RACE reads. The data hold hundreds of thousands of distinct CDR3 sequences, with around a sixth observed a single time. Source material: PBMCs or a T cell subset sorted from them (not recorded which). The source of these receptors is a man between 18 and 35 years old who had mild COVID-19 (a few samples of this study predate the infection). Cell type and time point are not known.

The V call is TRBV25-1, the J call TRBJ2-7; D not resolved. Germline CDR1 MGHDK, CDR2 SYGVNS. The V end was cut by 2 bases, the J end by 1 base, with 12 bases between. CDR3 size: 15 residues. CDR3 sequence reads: CASSELFGPSYEQYF. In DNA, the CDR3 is TGTGCCAGCAGTGAACTGTTTGGGCCTTCCTACGAGCAGTACTTC.

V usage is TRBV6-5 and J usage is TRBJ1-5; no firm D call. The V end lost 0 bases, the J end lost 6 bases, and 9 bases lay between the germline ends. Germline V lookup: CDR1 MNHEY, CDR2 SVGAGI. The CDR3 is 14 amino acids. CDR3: CASSYSGGSQPQHF. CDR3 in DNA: TGTGCCAGCAGTTACTCGGGCGGGTCTCAGCCCCAGCATTTT.

CDR3 nucleotides: TGTGCCAGCAGTTACTATCGTCCAACGGGAGATGGCTACACCTTC. It translates to CASSYYRPTGDGYTF. The chain employs TRBV6-5 and TRBJ1-2; D remains unclear. The CDR3 covers 15 residues. V was trimmed by 1 base and J by 6 bases, leaving 15 bases between them. Germline V gives CDR1 MNHEY, CDR2 SVGAGI.

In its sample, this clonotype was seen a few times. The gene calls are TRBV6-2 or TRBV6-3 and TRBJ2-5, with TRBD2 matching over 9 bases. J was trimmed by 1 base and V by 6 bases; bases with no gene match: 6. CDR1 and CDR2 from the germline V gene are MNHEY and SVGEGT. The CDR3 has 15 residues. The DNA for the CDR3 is TGTGCCAGCAGACGATTTAGCGGGAGCCAAGAGACCCAGTACTTC. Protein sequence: CASRRFSGSQETQYF.

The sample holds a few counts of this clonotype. CDR3 in amino acids: CASSLGRGQGTYEQYF. DNA for the CDR3: TGTGCCAGCAGCCTAGGCAGGGGACAGGGAACCTACGAGCAGTACTTC. The V gene is TRBV11-2, the J gene TRBJ2-7, with 9 bases aligning to TRBD1. Unmatched junction bases numbered 10, after V lost 5 bases and J lost 2 bases. This CDR3 region has 16 residues. Germline V gives CDR1 SGHAT, CDR2 FQNNGV.

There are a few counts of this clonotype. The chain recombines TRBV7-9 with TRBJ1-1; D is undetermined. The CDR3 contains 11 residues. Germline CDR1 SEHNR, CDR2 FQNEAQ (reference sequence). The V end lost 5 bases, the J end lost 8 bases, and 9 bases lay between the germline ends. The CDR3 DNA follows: TGTGCCAGCAGCGCGGACGTCGAAGCTTTCTTT. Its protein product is CASSADVEAFF.

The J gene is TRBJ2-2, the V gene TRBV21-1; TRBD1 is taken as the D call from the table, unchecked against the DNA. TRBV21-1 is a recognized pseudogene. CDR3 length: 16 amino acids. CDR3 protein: CASSNEQGANTGELFF. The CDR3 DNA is TGTGCCAGCAGCAACGAACAGGGTGCGAACACCGGGGAGCTGTTTTTT.

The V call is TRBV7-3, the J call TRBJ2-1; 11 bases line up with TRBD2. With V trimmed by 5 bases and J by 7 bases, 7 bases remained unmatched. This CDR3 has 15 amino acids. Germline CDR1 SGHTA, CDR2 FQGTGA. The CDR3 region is CASSPRLAGYNEQFF. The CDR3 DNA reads TGTGCCAGCAGCCCGAGACTAGCGGGGTATAATGAGCAGTTCTTC.

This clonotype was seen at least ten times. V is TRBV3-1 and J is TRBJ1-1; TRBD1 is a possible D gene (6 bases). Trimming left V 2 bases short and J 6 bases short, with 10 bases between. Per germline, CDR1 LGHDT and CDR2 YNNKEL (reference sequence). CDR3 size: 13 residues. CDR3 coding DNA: TGTGCCAGCAGCCAAAGGGGGAGCGCTGAAGCTTTCTTT. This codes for CASSQRGSAEAFF. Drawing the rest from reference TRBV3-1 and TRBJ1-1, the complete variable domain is DTAVSQTPKYLVTQMGNDKSIKCEQNLGHDTMYWYKQDSKKFLKIMFSYNNKELIINETVPNRFSPKSPDKAHLNLHINSLELGDSAVYFCASSQRGSAEAFFGQGTRLTVV.

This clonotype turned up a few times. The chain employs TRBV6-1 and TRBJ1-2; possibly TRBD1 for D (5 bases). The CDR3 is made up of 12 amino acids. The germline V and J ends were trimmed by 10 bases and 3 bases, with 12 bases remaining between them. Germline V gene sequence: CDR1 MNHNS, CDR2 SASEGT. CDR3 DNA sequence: TGTGCCACGTCCCCGACAGACTATGGCTACACCTTC. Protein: CATSPTDYGYTF.

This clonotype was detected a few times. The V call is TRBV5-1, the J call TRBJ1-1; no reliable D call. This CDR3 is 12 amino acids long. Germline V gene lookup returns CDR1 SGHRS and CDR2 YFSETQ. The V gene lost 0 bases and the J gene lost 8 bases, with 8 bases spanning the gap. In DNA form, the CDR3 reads TGCGCCAGCAGCTTGGAGGGTCTGGAAGCTTTCTTT. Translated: CASSLEGLEAFF.

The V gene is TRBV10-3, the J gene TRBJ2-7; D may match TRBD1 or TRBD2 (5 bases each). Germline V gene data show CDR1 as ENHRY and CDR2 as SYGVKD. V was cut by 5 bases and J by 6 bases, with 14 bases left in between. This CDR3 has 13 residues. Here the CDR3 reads CAISSEEGAEQYF. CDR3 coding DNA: TGTGCCATCAGTTCGGAGGAAGGGGCCGAGCAGTACTTC.

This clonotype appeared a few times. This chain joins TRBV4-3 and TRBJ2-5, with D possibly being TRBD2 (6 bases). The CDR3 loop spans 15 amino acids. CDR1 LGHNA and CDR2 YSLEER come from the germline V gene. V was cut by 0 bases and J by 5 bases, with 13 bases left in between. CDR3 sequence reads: CASSQDFSGGETQYF. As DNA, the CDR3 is TGCGCCAGCAGCCAAGACTTCTCTGGAGGGGAGACCCAGTACTTC.

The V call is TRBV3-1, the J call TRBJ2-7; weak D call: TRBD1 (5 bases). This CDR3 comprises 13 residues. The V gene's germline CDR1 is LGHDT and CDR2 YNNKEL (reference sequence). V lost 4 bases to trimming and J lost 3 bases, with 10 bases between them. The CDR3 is CASSPGIFYEQYF. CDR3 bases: TGTGCCAGCAGCCCAGGGATATTCTACGAGCAGTACTTC.

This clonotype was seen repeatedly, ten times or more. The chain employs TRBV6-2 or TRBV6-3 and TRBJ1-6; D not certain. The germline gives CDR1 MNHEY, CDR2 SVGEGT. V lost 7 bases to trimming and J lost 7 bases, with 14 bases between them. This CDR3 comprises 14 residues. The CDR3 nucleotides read TGTGCCAGCAAGTCATCCAGAACCAATTCACCCCTCCACTTT. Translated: CASKSSRTNSPLHF.

CDR3 nucleotide sequence: TGTGCCAGCAGCTTACTTGGAGGGGTAGGCACTGAAGCTTTCTTT. Encoded protein: CASSLLGGVGTEAFF. The chain links TRBV7-3 to TRBJ1-1; D may be TRBD1 (5 bases). V shed 2 bases and J shed 4 bases, with 14 bases lying between them. The CDR3 spans 15 residues. Germline V gene sequence: CDR1 SGHTA, CDR2 FQGTGA.

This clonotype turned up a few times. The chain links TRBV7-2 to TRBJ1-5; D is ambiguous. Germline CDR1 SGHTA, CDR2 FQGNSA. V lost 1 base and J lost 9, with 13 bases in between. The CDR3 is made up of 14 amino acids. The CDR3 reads CASSLGDGLRPQHF. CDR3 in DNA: TGTGCCAGCAGCTTAGGTGACGGTCTTCGGCCCCAGCATTTT.

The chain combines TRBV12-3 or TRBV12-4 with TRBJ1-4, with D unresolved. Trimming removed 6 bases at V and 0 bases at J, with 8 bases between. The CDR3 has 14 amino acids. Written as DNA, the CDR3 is TGTGCCAGCAGCCATCCAACAACTAATGAAAAACTGTTTTTT. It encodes CASSHPTTNEKLFF.

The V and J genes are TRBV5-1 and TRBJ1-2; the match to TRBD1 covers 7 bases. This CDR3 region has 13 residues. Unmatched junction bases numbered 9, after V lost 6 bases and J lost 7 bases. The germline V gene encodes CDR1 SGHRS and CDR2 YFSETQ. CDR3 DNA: TGCGCCAGCAACGAGGGACAGTTCCCTGGCTACACCTTC. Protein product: CASNEGQFPGYTF. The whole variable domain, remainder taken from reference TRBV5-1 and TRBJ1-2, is KAGVTQTPRYLIKTRGQQVTLSCSPISGHRSVSWYQQTPGQGLQFLFEYFSETQRNKGNFPGRFSGRQFSNSRSEMNVSTLELGDSALYLCASNEGQFPGYTFGSGTRLTVV.

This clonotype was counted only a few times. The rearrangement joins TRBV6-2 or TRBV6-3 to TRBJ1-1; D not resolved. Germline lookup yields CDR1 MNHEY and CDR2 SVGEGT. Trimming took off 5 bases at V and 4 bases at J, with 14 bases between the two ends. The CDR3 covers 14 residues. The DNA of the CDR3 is TGTGCCAGCAGTAATACCCTCCAGGTCACTGAAGCTTTCTTT. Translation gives CASSNTLQVTEAFF.

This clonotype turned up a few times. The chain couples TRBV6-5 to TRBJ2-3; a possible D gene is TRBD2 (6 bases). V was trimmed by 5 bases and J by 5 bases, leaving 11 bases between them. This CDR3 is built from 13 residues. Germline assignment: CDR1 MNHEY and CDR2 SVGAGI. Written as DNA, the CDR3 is TGTGCCAGCAGTCCCAGGAGGGGAGATACGCAGTATTTT. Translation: CASSPRRGDTQYF.

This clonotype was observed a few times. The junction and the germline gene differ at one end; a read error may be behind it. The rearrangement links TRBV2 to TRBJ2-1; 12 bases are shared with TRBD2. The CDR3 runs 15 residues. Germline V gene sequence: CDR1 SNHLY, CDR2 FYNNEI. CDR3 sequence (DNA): TGTGCCAGCAGTGAGATTTGGGCTAGCGGGGGGGCCTTGGTCTTC. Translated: CASSEIWASGGALVF.

CDR3 nucleotide sequence: TGTGCCAGCAGCCAGCCGGGACAGGGCTACTACGAGCAGTACTTC. It encodes CASSQPGQGYYEQYF. The gene calls are TRBV6-2 or TRBV6-3 and TRBJ2-7; 9 bases align to TRBD1. This CDR3 is built from 15 residues. Germline assignment: CDR1 MNHEY and CDR2 SVGEGT. V shed 6 bases, J shed 3 bases, and the junction held 9 bases outside the gene matches.

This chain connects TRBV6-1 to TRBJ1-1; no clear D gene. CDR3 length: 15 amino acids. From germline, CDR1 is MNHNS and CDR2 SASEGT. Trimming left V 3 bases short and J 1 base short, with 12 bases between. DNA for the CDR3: TGTGCCAGCAGTGACGGGAGAGCATGGAACACTGAAGCTTTCTTT. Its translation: CASSDGRAWNTEAFF.

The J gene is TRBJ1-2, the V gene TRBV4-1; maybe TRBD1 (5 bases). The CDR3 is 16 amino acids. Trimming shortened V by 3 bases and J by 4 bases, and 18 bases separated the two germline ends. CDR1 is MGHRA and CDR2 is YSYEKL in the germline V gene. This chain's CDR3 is CASSQGRGTAVYGYTF. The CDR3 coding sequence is TGCGCCAGCAGCCAGGGCCGGGGGACGGCGGTCTATGGCTACACCTTC.

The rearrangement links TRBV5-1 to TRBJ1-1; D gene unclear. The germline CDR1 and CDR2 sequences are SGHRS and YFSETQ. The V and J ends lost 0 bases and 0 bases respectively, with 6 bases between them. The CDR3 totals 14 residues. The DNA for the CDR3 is TGCGCCAGCAGCTTGGACGGGATGAACACTGAAGCTTTCTTT. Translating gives CASSLDGMNTEAFF.